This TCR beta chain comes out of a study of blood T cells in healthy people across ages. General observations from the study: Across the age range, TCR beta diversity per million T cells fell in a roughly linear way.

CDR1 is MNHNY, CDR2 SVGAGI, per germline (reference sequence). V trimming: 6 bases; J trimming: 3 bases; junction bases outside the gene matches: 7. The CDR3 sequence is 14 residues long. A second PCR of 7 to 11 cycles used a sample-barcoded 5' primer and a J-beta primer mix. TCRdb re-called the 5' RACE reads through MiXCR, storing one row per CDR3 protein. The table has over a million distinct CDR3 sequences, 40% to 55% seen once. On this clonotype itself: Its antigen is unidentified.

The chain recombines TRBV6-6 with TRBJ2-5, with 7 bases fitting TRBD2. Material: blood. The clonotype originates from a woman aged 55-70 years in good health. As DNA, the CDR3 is TGTGCCAGCAGGGTGGGGCTAGCGGAAGAGACCCAGTACTTC. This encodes CASRVGLAEETQYF.